A single T cell receptor beta chain is shown here with its context. Its antigen is not identified. Compared with germline, one end of the junction differs, possibly owing to a read error. This specimen belongs to a study of post-analysis software for immune sequencing data. Study-level background: Relapsing-remitting, secondary progressive and progressive-relapsing courses of multiple sclerosis were included.

Whole-study results and caveats: Roughly 5 TRBV segments occurring more often in patients than controls included TRBV5-6, TRBV5-1 and TRBV20-1. Versus controls, multiple sclerosis patients showed significantly lower diversity (normalized Chao1).

This CDR3 region has 11 residues. The germline V gene has CDR1 SEHNR and CDR2 FQNEAQ (reference sequence). Unique molecular identifiers were carried by the TCR beta cDNA libraries. Each sample of roughly 0.9 to 10 million input T cells yielded around 500,000 cDNA molecules, so each molecule approximated one T cell. In TCRdb, the PCR reads were re-called with MiXCR into one record per CDR3 protein. Of hundreds of thousands of distinct CDR3 sequences detected, 25% to 30% appear once; the ten largest clones hold around 0.55%. This sequence originates from a girl aged 5-17 years with multiple sclerosis. The chain is built from TRBV7-9 and TRBJ1-2; no reliable D call. The sequencing input was blood. CDR3 residues: CAGSLGPGYTF. The CDR3 nucleotides are TGTGCCGGCAGCTTAGGCCCAGGCTACACCTTC.